The sequence of this TCR beta chain was determined in a study of liver allograft versus peripheral blood T cells. Study details: Liver transplant recipients had T cell receptor repertoires compared between transplanted liver and peripheral blood.

The CDR3 is made up of 16 amino acids. Trimming took 4 bases from V and 3 from J, leaving 16 bases between them. Germline values: CDR1 SGHDT, CDR2 YYEEEE. This clonotype showed up just a few times. TCRdb reprocessed the reads via MiXCR and lists one record per CDR3 protein. The sample includes approximately 3,000 distinct CDR3 sequences, roughly 15% of them seen just once. The TCR was taken from a human patient who had a liver transplant. Some T cells could come from the graft donor. The chain employs TRBV5-6 and TRBJ1-4, with a tentative D call TRBD1 (5 bases). The CDR3, as DNA: TGTGCCAGCAGCGCGACCCGACAGTCGCCTAATGAAAAACTGTTTTTT. It is translated as CASSATRQSPNEKLFF.